Presented here are 14 T cell receptor beta chains from one specimen sequenced in a study of T cell repertoires in cytomegalovirus infection. One entry per CDR3 protein results from TCRdb running MiXCR on the reads. The sample yields about 600,000 distinct CDR3 sequences, approximately 24% seen once. Material: CD8+ T cells from PBMCs. The receptors originated from a human donor in good health (CMV status not recorded). Some clones in this sample may be carry-over from other donors' samples.

This clonotype was found many times. The chain employs TRBV7-2 and TRBJ1-3; a weak D match, TRBD1 (6 bases). Between the trimmed V and J ends, which lost 4 bases and 3 bases, there was a span of 16 bases. Germline CDR1 and CDR2: SGHTA and FQGNSA. This CDR3 is 16 amino acids long. Here the CDR3 reads CASSSPGQIVGNTIYF. The CDR3 DNA is TGTGCCAGCAGCTCCCCCGGACAGATCGTTGGAAACACCATATATTTT.

The J gene is TRBJ1-5, the V gene TRBV19, with D tentatively TRBD1 (5 bases). CDR3 length equals 12 residues. Germline CDR1 reads LNHDA; CDR2 reads SQIVND (reference sequence). Trimming pared 6 bases from V and 7 bases from J, leaving 10 bases between. The CDR3: CASRQGGQPQHF. In DNA form, the CDR3 reads TGTGCCAGTAGGCAGGGAGGGCAGCCCCAGCATTTT.

In regard to this clonotype: This may come from a read error, since a much larger clone is one base off. The rearrangement links TRBV7-3 to TRBJ2-1, with D perhaps assigned TRBD1 or TRBD2 (5 bases each). This CDR3 has 15 amino acids. The V gene lost 6 bases and the J gene lost 2 bases, with 14 bases spanning the gap. Germline lookup yields CDR1 SGHTA and CDR2 FQGTGA. CDR3 in amino acids: CASRTGAGTYNEQFF. Written as DNA, the CDR3 is TGTGCCAGCAGAACCGGGGCAGGGACCTACAATGAGCAGTTCTTC.

This clonotype was counted many times. V gene TRBV7-9 combines with J gene TRBJ1-2; no clear D gene. CDR1 is SEHNR and CDR2 is FQNEAQ in the germline V gene (reference sequence). This CDR3 has 13 amino acids. V lost 4 bases, J lost 5 bases, and 11 bases lay in between. Here the CDR3 DNA reads TGTGCCAGCAGCTCCGGTGGGATATATGGCTACACCTTC. Translating it yields CASSSGGIYGYTF.

This clonotype occurred a few times. V is TRBV28 and J is TRBJ2-5; D gene ambiguous. The CDR3 is 13 residues long. CDR1 is MDHEN and CDR2 is SYDVKM in the germline V gene. Trimming shortened V by 5 bases and J by 4 bases, and 11 bases separated the two germline ends. The CDR3 loop is CASSKLTGETQYF. CDR3 nucleotide sequence: TGTGCCAGCAGTAAACTCACGGGAGAGACCCAGTACTTC.

CDR3 protein: CSARSTFWTSGGGTDTQYF. The CDR3 region has the DNA TGCAGTGCTAGATCCACCTTCTGGACTAGCGGGGGAGGCACAGATACGCAGTATTTT. The rearrangement joins TRBV20-1 to TRBJ2-3, with TRBD2 matching over 13 bases. V gave up 2 bases and J gave up 1 base; unmatched junction bases: 12. Germline V gene lookup returns CDR1 DFQATT and CDR2 SNEGSKA (reference sequence). The CDR3 contains 19 residues.

This clonotype was picked up many times. V gene TRBV7-6 combines with J gene TRBJ2-7; TRBD2 matches 7 bases. Per germline, CDR1 SGHVS and CDR2 FNYEAQ. The CDR3 spans 18 residues. Unmatched junction bases numbered 16, after V lost 5 bases and J lost 0 bases. Here the CDR3 reads CASSLPPSGGPLSYEQYV. CDR3 DNA sequence: TGTGCCAGCAGCCTTCCCCCGTCGGGGGGTCCACTCTCCTACGAGCAGTACGTC.

The chain carries TRBV6-2 or TRBV6-3 and TRBJ1-2; D may be TRBD1 (6 bases). V was pared by 7 bases and J by 3 bases, with 12 bases between. Germline lookup yields CDR1 MNHEY and CDR2 SVGEGT. This CDR3 has 13 amino acids. The chain's CDR3 is CASTGDKDYGYTF. In nucleotides, the CDR3 is TGTGCCAGCACCGGGGACAAGGACTATGGCTACACCTTC.

In this sample, this clonotype turned up a few times. The chain couples TRBV2 to TRBJ2-7; D is undetermined. From germline, CDR1 is SNHLY and CDR2 FYNNEI. V was clipped by 10 bases and J by 0 bases, with 10 bases between them. There are 12 residues in the CDR3. CDR3 sequence reads: CATQRSSYEQYF. Here the CDR3 DNA reads TGTGCCACACAGAGGAGCTCCTACGAGCAGTACTTC.

The chain uses TRBV4-1 and TRBJ2-6; D could derive from TRBD1 or TRBD2 (5 bases each). The CDR3 extends over 14 amino acids. The ends were cut back, 7 bases at V and 2 bases at J, with 9 bases in the middle. Per germline, CDR1 MGHRA and CDR2 YSYEKL. CDR3: CASTQGAGANVLTF. CDR3 nucleotide sequence: TGCGCCAGCACCCAGGGAGCTGGGGCCAACGTCCTGACTTTC.

In its sample, this clonotype was seen once. The chain has TRBV12-3 or TRBV12-4 and TRBJ1-1; D is perhaps TRBD1 (6 bases). V lost 5 bases and J 2 bases, leaving 15 bases between the germline ends. The CDR3 consists of 15 residues. DNA of the CDR3: TGTGCCAGCAGTCGTCCGGGACACGCCAACACTGAAGCTTTCTTT. Its protein product is CASSRPGHANTEAFF.

The chain recombines TRBV29-1 with TRBJ1-2; D is uncertain. Germline loops: CDR1 SQVTM, CDR2 ANQGSEA. The CDR3 spans 14 residues. The V and J ends lost 7 bases and 6 bases respectively, with 21 bases between them. The CDR3 DNA is TGCAGCGCCCCGATCCCGGAGAAGCAGGATGGCTACACCTTC. This encodes CSAPIPEKQDGYTF.

This clonotype came up many times. V usage is TRBV7-6 and J usage is TRBJ2-1, with 7 positions matching TRBD1. Trimming cost V 5 bases and J 13 bases; bases outside gene matches: 11. The CDR3 covers 13 residues. Per the germline V gene, CDR1 is SGHVS and CDR2 is FNYEAQ. DNA for the CDR3: TGTGCCAGCAGCAGCTCTCAGGGACAGACCCAGTTCTTC. Amino acid sequence: CASSSSQGQTQFF.

This clonotype was recorded at least ten times. V usage is TRBV6-2 or TRBV6-3 and J usage is TRBJ2-7, with 11 bases matching TRBD1. CDR3 size: 14 residues. The junction had 2 bases not matched to a gene; V was cut back by 6 bases and J by 1 base. CDR1 and CDR2 (germline): MNHEY, SVGEGT. CDR3 protein: CASSRDRGSYEQYV. CDR3 coding DNA: TGTGCCAGCAGCCGGGACAGGGGGTCCTACGAGCAGTACGTC.